The present T cell receptor (beta chain) was sequenced within a study of radiation and T cells in renal cell carcinoma. TCRdb keeps only in-frame clones here, not all; method: immunoSEQ multiplex PCR. The sample contains tens of thousands of clones, over 70% of which appear only once. Trimming took 3 bases from V and 2 from J, leaving 13 bases between them. This CDR3 region has 15 residues. Per the germline V gene, CDR1 is SGHNT and CDR2 is YYREEE (reference sequence). Indicated time point: blood 4 weeks post-SBRT, at nephrectomy. The treatment is: 15 Gy SBRT to primary tumor, nephrectomy 4 weeks later.

This specimen consisted of blood, obtained from a patient whose treatment included radiotherapy and nephrectomy. The chain couples TRBV5-4 to TRBJ2-3, with a weak D call TRBD2 (5 bases). The TCR originated in a man in his fifties or sixties with renal cell carcinoma. The CDR3 loop is CASSSSRGITDTQYF. CDR3 DNA sequence: TGTGCCAGCAGCTCATCTAGAGGGATCACAGATACGCAGTATTTT.